Listed here is a single T cell receptor (beta chain). The table came from immunoSEQ multiplex PCR; TCRdb's copy has only in-frame clones and leaves some out. Of 30,000 to 35,000 clones listed, 80% to 90% are singletons. The sample is drawn from a study of OX40 agonist ivuxolimab in advanced cancers. The sample here was CD4+ or CD8+ T cells sorted from blood, taken in a trial of the OX40 agonist ivuxolimab. This sequence originates from an adult with an advanced solid tumor such as melanoma, head and neck, liver or kidney cancer.

The CDR3 sequence is CASSQDFRRGQKNQPQHF. As DNA, the CDR3 is TGTGCCAGCAGCCAAGACTTCCGGAGGGGACAGAAAAATCAGCCCCAGCATTTT. The chain has TRBV4-2 and TRBJ1-5, with 7 bases identical to TRBD1. With V trimmed by 0 bases and J by 4 bases, 12 bases remained unmatched. This CDR3 contains 18 residues. Germline V gene data show CDR1 as LGHNA and CDR2 as YNFKEQ.